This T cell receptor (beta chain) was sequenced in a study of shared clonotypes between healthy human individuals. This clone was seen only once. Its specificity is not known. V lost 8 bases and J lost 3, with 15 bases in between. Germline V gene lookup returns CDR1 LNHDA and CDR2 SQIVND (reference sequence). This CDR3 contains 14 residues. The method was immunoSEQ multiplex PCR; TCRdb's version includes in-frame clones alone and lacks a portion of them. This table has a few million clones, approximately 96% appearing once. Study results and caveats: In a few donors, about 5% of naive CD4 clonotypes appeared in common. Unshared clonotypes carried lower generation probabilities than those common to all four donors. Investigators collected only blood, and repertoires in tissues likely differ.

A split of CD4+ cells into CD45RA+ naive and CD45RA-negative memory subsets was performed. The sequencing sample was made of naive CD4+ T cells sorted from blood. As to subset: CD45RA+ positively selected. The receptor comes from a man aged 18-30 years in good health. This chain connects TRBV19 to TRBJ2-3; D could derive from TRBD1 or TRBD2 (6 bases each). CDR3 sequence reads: CASGSRGATDTQYF. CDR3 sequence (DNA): TGTGCCAGTGGGTCAAGGGGGGCAACAGATACGCAGTATTTT.